These T cell receptor beta chains were read from a single sample in a study of CD8 T cells in Susac syndrome. Via MiXCR, TCRdb re-called the immunoSEQ multiplex PCR reads, giving one row per CDR3 protein. The sample contains some 150,000 distinct CDR3 sequences, approximately 95% of which appear only once. The sample was CD4+ T cells from PBMCs. Every receptor here comes from a human donor with Susac syndrome. CDR3s include the opening cysteine and the closing phenylalanine or tryptophan. Fields, in order: CDR3 DNA, CDR3 protein, V gene, clone size, J gene, D gene. A D gene is named only where the DNA matches it firmly. Rows give clone size only sometimes, using once, few, many, or a class for an expanded clone.

cdr3_nt: TGTGCCAGCAGGGAGTGGAATCAGCCCCAGCATTTT
cdr3_aa: CASREWNQPQHF
v_call: TRBV6-2/TRBV6-3
clone_size: once
j_call: TRBJ1-5
d_call: NA

cdr3_nt: TGTGCCAGCAGTTTGTTTGGGAATGAGCAGTTCTTC
cdr3_aa: CASSLFGNEQFF
v_call: TRBV5-4
clone_size: NA
j_call: TRBJ2-1
d_call: NA

cdr3_nt: TGTGCCAGCAGTGCGACTAGCGGGGGCTACGAGCAGTACTTC
cdr3_aa: CASSATSGGYEQYF
v_call: TRBV2
clone_size: NA
j_call: TRBJ2-7
d_call: TRBD2

cdr3_nt: TGTGCCAGCAGCTTAGGTCGGGGAAGAGCTGAAGCTTTCTTT
cdr3_aa: CASSLGRGRAEAFF
v_call: TRBV7-9
clone_size: NA
j_call: TRBJ1-1
d_call: NA

cdr3_nt: TGTGCCAGCAGCGTAAGGCCCCCCCCAGATACGCAGTATTTT
cdr3_aa: CASSVRPPPDTQYF
v_call: TRBV9
clone_size: NA
j_call: TRBJ2-3
d_call: NA

cdr3_nt: TGCGCCAGCAGCTCAGCGACAGGGTCCCCCTATGGCTACACCTTC
cdr3_aa: CASSSATGSPYGYTF
v_call: TRBV5-1
clone_size: NA
j_call: TRBJ1-2
d_call: TRBD1

cdr3_nt: TGCAGTGCTAGGGTGGGGTCGCAGTATTTT
cdr3_aa: CSARVGSQYF
v_call: TRBV20-1
clone_size: NA
j_call: TRBJ2-3
d_call: NA

cdr3_nt: TGCAGCGCCCTTGGACTGCTTAGCGGAGATACGCAGTATTTT
cdr3_aa: CSALGLLSGDTQYF
v_call: TRBV29-1
clone_size: once
j_call: TRBJ2-3
d_call: NA

cdr3_nt: TGTGCCAGCTCACCAAAGATAGACCCATCCTACAATGAGCAGTTCTTC
cdr3_aa: CASSPKIDPSYNEQFF
v_call: TRBV18
clone_size: NA
j_call: TRBJ2-1
d_call: NA

cdr3_nt: TGCGCCAGCAGCTTGGATGGTGGCTACACCTTC
cdr3_aa: CASSLDGGYTF
v_call: TRBV5-1
clone_size: NA
j_call: TRBJ1-2
d_call: NA

cdr3_nt: TGCAGTGCTAGAGATACAGGGGGAGGCTATGGCTACACCTTC
cdr3_aa: CSARDTGGGYGYTF
v_call: TRBV20-1
clone_size: NA
j_call: TRBJ1-2
d_call: TRBD1

cdr3_nt: TGTGCCAGCAGCCAAGTCGGGGTTGGGGCCAACGTCCTGACTTTC
cdr3_aa: CASSQVGVGANVLTF
v_call: TRBV3-1
clone_size: once
j_call: TRBJ2-6
d_call: NA

cdr3_nt: TGTGCCACCAGCAACCCTTACAATGAGCAGTTCTTC
cdr3_aa: CATSNPYNEQFF
v_call: TRBV15
clone_size: NA
j_call: TRBJ2-1
d_call: NA

cdr3_nt: TGCAGTGCTCCCCTTCCCTTTCCAGGCGGGGAGCAGTTCTTC
cdr3_aa: CSAPLPFPGGEQFF
v_call: TRBV20-1
clone_size: NA
j_call: TRBJ2-1
d_call: NA

cdr3_nt: TGTGCCAGCAGCCTCTCGACAGGGGGCGCTTCCTCCTACGAGCAGTACTTC
cdr3_aa: CASSLSTGGASSYEQYF
v_call: TRBV7-8
clone_size: NA
j_call: TRBJ2-7
d_call: TRBD1

cdr3_nt: TGTGCCAGCTCACCACAGGGAAACACTGAAGCTTTCTTT
cdr3_aa: CASSPQGNTEAFF
v_call: TRBV18
clone_size: NA
j_call: TRBJ1-1
d_call: NA

cdr3_nt: TGCAGTGCTCCCCACGGGACTAGCAAGGGAGAGACCCAGTACTTC
cdr3_aa: CSAPHGTSKGETQYF
v_call: TRBV20-1
clone_size: NA
j_call: TRBJ2-5
d_call: TRBD2

cdr3_nt: TGTGCCAGCACCTACGGGGTGCAGCAGTACTTC
cdr3_aa: CASTYGVQQYF
v_call: TRBV6-5
clone_size: NA
j_call: TRBJ2-7
d_call: NA

cdr3_nt: TGCAGTGCTACAGGGGCGGAGACCCAGTACTTC
cdr3_aa: CSATGAETQYF
v_call: TRBV20-1
clone_size: NA
j_call: TRBJ2-5
d_call: NA

cdr3_nt: TGTGCCAGCTCATCCGGACACCTCCCCGGCGAGCAGTACTTC
cdr3_aa: CASSSGHLPGEQYF
v_call: TRBV18
clone_size: NA
j_call: TRBJ2-7
d_call: NA

cdr3_nt: TGTGCCAGCAGCCAGTACAGCGTTGAGCAGTACTTC
cdr3_aa: CASSQYSVEQYF
v_call: TRBV14
clone_size: NA
j_call: TRBJ2-7
d_call: NA

cdr3_nt: TGCAGTGCTAGAGATTCAGGGGGGCCTCAGCCCCAGCATTTT
cdr3_aa: CSARDSGGPQPQHF
v_call: TRBV20-1
clone_size: NA
j_call: TRBJ1-5
d_call: TRBD1

cdr3_nt: TGTGCCAGCAGCTTGAAGGGAAACAGGCTGTTTTTT
cdr3_aa: CASSLKGNRLFF
v_call: TRBV5-6
clone_size: NA
j_call: TRBJ1-4
d_call: NA

cdr3_nt: TGCAGCGCTCGGGGGCTGGGAATGAACACTGAAGTTTTCTTT
cdr3_aa: CSARGLGMNTEVFF
v_call: TRBV29-1
clone_size: NA
j_call: TRBJ1-1
d_call: NA

cdr3_nt: TGTGCCAGCACCCTCCAGGGGCGGGGAGAGACCCAGTACTTC
cdr3_aa: CASTLQGRGETQYF
v_call: TRBV12-3/TRBV12-4
clone_size: NA
j_call: TRBJ2-5
d_call: NA

cdr3_nt: TGCAGCGTAGAGGAAAACATTCAGTACTTC
cdr3_aa: CSVEENIQYF
v_call: TRBV29-1
clone_size: once
j_call: TRBJ2-4
d_call: NA

cdr3_nt: TGCGCCAGCAGCCAACTGACAGTCGGCACTGAAGCTTTCTTT
cdr3_aa: CASSQLTVGTEAFF
v_call: TRBV4-1
clone_size: NA
j_call: TRBJ1-1
d_call: NA

cdr3_nt: TGCAGTGCCTTAGGGACAGGGGGCACAGATACGCAGTATTTT
cdr3_aa: CSALGTGGTDTQYF
v_call: TRBV20-1
clone_size: once
j_call: TRBJ2-3
d_call: TRBD1

cdr3_nt: TGTGCCAGCAGTTACAGTGGGTTGGACACTGAAGCTTTCTTT
cdr3_aa: CASSYSGLDTEAFF
v_call: TRBV6-5
clone_size: NA
j_call: TRBJ1-1
d_call: NA

cdr3_nt: TGTGCCAGCAGCTTAGGGACGGATTCTAGCCTCTTT
cdr3_aa: CASSLGTDSSLF
v_call: TRBV13
clone_size: NA
j_call: TRBJ1-1
d_call: NA

cdr3_nt: TGTGCCAGCAGTTCCACTCGCAACAGGGGAAGCAACGAGCAGTACTTC
cdr3_aa: CASSSTRNRGSNEQYF
v_call: TRBV27
clone_size: once
j_call: TRBJ2-7
d_call: TRBD1

cdr3_nt: TGTGCCAGCGGGAGGGGCTTAACGGGAGGCTACACCTTC
cdr3_aa: CASGRGLTGGYTF
v_call: TRBV12-3/TRBV12-4
clone_size: NA
j_call: TRBJ1-2
d_call: NA

cdr3_nt: TGTGCCAGCAGCGTAACCGGGACAGGGGGGCAAGAGACCCAGTACTTC
cdr3_aa: CASSVTGTGGQETQYF
v_call: TRBV9
clone_size: NA
j_call: TRBJ2-5
d_call: TRBD1

cdr3_nt: TGCAGCGTTGAACACGGACAGGGGGAAGCTTTCTTT
cdr3_aa: CSVEHGQGEAFF
v_call: TRBV29-1
clone_size: NA
j_call: TRBJ1-1
d_call: TRBD1

cdr3_nt: TGTGCCAGCAGCTTGGACTACGGCAGCGATACGCAGTATTTT
cdr3_aa: CASSLDYGSDTQYF
v_call: TRBV5-4
clone_size: NA
j_call: TRBJ2-3
d_call: NA

cdr3_nt: TGCGCCAGCAGCTGGGACGGGCAGCCCCAGCATTTT
cdr3_aa: CASSWDGQPQHF
v_call: TRBV5-1
clone_size: NA
j_call: TRBJ1-5
d_call: NA

cdr3_nt: TGTGCCAGCAGTGCTACAGGGGATACGCAGTATTTT
cdr3_aa: CASSATGDTQYF
v_call: TRBV12-3/TRBV12-4
clone_size: NA
j_call: TRBJ2-3
d_call: NA

cdr3_nt: TGCAGCGTCCTCTTCCTGGGACAAAGCACAGATACGCAGTATTTT
cdr3_aa: CSVLFLGQSTDTQYF
v_call: TRBV29-1
clone_size: NA
j_call: TRBJ2-3
d_call: NA

cdr3_nt: TGTGCCAGCAGCGGGAGTCGGACACAAGAGACCCAGTACTTC
cdr3_aa: CASSGSRTQETQYF
v_call: TRBV7-9
clone_size: NA
j_call: TRBJ2-5
d_call: NA

cdr3_nt: TGTGCCAGCACTTCCGGGGGGGTTCAAGAGACCCAGTACTTC
cdr3_aa: CASTSGGVQETQYF
v_call: TRBV6-2/TRBV6-3
clone_size: NA
j_call: TRBJ2-5
d_call: TRBD2